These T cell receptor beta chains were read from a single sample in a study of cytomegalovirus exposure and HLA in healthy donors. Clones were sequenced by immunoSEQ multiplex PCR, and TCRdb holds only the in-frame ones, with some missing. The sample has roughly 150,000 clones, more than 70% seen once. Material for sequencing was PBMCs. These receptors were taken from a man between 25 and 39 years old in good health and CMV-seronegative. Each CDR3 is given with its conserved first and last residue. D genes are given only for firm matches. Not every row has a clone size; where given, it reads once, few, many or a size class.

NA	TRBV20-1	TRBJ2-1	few	CSASTPSQFF	TGCAGTGCTAGTACCCCTAGCCAGTTCTTC
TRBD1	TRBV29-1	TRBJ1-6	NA	CSVGDSALADNSPLHF	TGCAGCGTCGGGGACAGTGCCCTAGCAGATAATTCACCCCTCCACTTT
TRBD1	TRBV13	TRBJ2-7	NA	CASSAKTGWNEQYF	TGTGCCAGCAGCGCAAAGACAGGGTGGAACGAGCAGTACTTC
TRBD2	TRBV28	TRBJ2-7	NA	CASSIGLAGGRGSYEQYF	TGTGCCAGCAGTATAGGACTAGCGGGAGGTCGCGGCTCCTACGAGCAGTACTTC
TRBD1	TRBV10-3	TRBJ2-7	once	CAISGQGTYEQYF	TGTGCCATCAGTGGACAGGGAACCTACGAGCAGTACTTC
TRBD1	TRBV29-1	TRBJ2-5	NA	CSVEVLGDREYF	TGCAGCGTTGAAGTTTTAGGGGACAGGGAGTACTTC
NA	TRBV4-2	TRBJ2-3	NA	CASSLGAGDTQYF	TGTGCCAGCAGCTTGGGGGCAGGAGATACGCAGTATTTT
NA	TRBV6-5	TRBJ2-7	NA	CASSSWGRHYEQYF	TGTGCCAGCAGTTCGTGGGGCAGACACTACGAGCAGTACTTC
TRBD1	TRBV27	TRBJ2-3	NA	CASLTLPGTGDPSTDTQYF	TGTGCCAGCCTAACCCTACCCGGGACAGGGGATCCTAGCACAGATACGCAGTATTTT
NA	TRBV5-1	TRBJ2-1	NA	CASSLAETWSSYNEQFF	TGCGCCAGCAGCTTGGCGGAAACTTGGAGCTCCTACAATGAGCAGTTCTTC
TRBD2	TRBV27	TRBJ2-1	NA	CASTKGTSGAYNEQFF	TGTGCCAGCACTAAAGGGACTAGCGGGGCCTACAATGAGCAGTTCTTC
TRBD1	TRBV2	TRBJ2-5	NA	CASGFARGRMETQYF	TGTGCCAGCGGGTTTGCTAGGGGGCGAATGGAGACCCAGTACTTC
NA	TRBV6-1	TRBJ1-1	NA	CASTTHWGDTEAFF	TGTGCCAGCACCACTCATTGGGGGGACACTGAAGCTTTCTTT
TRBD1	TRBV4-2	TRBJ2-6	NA	CASSQDAGGGSGANVLTF	TGTGCCAGCAGCCAAGATGCAGGGGGCGGGTCTGGGGCCAACGTCCTGACTTTC
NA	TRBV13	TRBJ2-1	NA	CASSLTSRAYNEQFF	TGTGCCAGCAGCTTGACTAGTCGGGCCTACAATGAGCAGTTCTTC
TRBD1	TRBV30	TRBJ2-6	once	CACATGSGANVLTF	TGTGCCTGCGCGACAGGGTCTGGGGCCAACGTCCTGACTTTC
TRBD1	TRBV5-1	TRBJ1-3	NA	CASSPGRQGDTIYF	TGCGCCAGCAGCCCTGGACGACAGGGAGACACCATATATTTT
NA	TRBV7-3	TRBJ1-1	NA	CASSRYRAANTEAFF	TGTGCCAGCAGCAGATACAGGGCAGCGAACACTGAAGCTTTCTTT
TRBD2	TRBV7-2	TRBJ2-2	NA	CASSSLLASTGELFF	TGTGCCAGCAGCTCACTACTAGCGAGCACCGGGGAGCTGTTTTTT